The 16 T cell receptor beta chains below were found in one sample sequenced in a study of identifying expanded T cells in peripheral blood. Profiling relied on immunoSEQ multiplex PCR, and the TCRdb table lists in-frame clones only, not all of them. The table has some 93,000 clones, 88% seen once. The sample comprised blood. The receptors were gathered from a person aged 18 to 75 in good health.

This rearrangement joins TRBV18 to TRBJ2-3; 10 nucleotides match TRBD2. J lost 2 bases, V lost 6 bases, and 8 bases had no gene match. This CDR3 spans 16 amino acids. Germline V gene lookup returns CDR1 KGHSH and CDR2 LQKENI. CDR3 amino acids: CASSPPSGGITDTQYF. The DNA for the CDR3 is TGTGCCAGCTCCCCCCCTAGCGGGGGAATCACAGATACGCAGTATTTT.

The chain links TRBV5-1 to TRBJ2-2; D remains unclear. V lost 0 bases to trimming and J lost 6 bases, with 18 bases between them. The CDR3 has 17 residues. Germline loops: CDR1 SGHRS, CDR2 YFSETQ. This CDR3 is CASSLGAGLGRSGELFF. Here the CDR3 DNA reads TGCGCCAGCAGCTTGGGTGCTGGTTTGGGAAGGTCCGGGGAGCTGTTTTTT.

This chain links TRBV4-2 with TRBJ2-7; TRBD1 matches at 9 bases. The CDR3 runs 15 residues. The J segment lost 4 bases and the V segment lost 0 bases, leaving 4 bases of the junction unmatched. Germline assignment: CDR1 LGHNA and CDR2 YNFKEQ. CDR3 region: CASSQDRGQGYEQYF. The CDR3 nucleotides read TGTGCCAGCAGCCAAGATAGGGGACAGGGATACGAGCAGTACTTC.

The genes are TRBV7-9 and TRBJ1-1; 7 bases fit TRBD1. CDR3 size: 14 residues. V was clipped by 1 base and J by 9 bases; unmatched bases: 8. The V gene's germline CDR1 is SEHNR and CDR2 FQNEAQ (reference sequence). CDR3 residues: CASSLDIGGQKAFF. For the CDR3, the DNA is TGTGCCAGCAGCTTAGATATAGGGGGCCAGAAAGCTTTCTTT.

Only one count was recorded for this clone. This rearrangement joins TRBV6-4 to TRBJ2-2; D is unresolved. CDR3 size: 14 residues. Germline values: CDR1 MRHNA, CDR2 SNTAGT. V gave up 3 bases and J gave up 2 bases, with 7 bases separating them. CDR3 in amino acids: CASSEKTNTGELFF. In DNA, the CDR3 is TGTGCCAGCAGTGAAAAGACTAACACCGGGGAGCTGTTTTTT.

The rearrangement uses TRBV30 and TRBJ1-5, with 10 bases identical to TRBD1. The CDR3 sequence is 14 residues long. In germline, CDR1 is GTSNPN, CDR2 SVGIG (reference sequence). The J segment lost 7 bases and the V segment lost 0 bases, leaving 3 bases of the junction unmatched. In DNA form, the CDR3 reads TGTGCCTGGAGTGTGAGGGACAGGGGCCAGCCCCAGCATTTT. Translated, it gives CAWSVRDRGQPQHF.

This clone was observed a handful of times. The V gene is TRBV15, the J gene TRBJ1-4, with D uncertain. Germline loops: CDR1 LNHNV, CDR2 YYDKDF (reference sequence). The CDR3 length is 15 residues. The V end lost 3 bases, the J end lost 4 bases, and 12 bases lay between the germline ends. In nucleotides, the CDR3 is TGTGCCACCAGCAGGGATCGGAGGTTTAATGAAAAACTGTTTTTT. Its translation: CATSRDRRFNEKLFF. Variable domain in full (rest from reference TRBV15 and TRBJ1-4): DAMVIQNPRYQVTQFGKPVTLSCSQTLNHNVMYWYQQKSSQAPKLLFHYYDKDFNNEADTPDNFQSRRPNTSFCFLDIRSPGLGDTAMYLCATSRDRRFNEKLFFGSGTQLSVL.

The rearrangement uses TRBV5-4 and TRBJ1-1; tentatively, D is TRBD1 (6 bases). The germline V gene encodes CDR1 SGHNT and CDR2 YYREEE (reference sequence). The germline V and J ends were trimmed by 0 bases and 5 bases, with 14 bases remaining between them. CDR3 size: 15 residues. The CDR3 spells CASSLALGAGTEAFF. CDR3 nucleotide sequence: TGTGCCAGCAGCTTGGCCTTGGGGGCTGGTACTGAAGCTTTCTTT. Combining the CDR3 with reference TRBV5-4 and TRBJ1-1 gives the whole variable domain ETGVTQSPTHLIKTRGQQVTLRCSSQSGHNTVSWYQQALGQGPQFIFQYYREEENGRGNFPPRFSGLQFPNYSSELNVNALELDDSALYLCASSLALGAGTEAFFGQGTRLTVV.

The CDR3 DNA follows: TGTGCCAGCAGCTCCGGGGCTGAAGAGACCCAGTACTTC. Its translation is CASSSGAEETQYF. The chain has TRBV5-6 and TRBJ2-5; perhaps D is TRBD1 or TRBD2 (5 bases each). The length of the CDR3 is 13 residues. Germline CDR1 is SGHDT and CDR2 is YYEEEE. V lost 3 bases, J lost 3 bases, and 9 bases lay in between. Based on the CDR3 plus reference TRBV5-6 and TRBJ2-5, the full variable domain is DAGVTQSPTHLIKTRGQQVTLRCSPKSGHDTVSWYQQALGQGPQFIFQYYEEEERQRGNFPDRFSGHQFPNYSSELNVNALLLGDSALYLCASSSGAEETQYFGPGTRLLVL.

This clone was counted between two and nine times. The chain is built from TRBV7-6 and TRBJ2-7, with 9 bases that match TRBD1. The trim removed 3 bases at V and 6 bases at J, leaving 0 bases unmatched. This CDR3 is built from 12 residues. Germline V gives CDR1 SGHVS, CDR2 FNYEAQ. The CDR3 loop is CASSLDRGEQYF. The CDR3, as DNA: TGTGCCAGCAGCTTGGACAGGGGCGAGCAGTACTTC.

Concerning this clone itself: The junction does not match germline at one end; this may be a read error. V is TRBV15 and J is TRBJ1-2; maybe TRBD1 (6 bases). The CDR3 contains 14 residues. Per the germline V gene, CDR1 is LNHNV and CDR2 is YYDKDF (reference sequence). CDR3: CATSANINHRGQSF. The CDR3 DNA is TGTGCCACCAGCGCAAATATTAACCACCGCGGACAGTCCTTC. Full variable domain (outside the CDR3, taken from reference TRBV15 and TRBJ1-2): DAMVIQNPRYQVTQFGKPVTLSCSQTLNHNVMYWYQQKSSQAPKLLFHYYDKDFNNEADTPDNFQSRRPNTSFCFLDIRSPGLGDTAMYLCATSANINHRGQSFGSGTRLTVV.

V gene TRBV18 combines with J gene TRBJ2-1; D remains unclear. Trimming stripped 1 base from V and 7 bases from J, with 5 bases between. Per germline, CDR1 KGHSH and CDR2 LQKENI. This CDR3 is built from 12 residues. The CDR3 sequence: CASSPRTNEQFF. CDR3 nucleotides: TGTGCCAGCTCACCACGTACAAATGAGCAGTTCTTC. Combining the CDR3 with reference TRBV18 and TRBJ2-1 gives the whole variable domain NAGVMQNPRHLVRRRGQEARLRCSPMKGHSHVYWYRQLPEEGLKFMVYLQKENIIDESGMPKERFSAEFPKEGPSILRIQQVVRGDSAAYFCASSPRTNEQFFGPGTRLTVL.

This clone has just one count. As DNA, the CDR3 is TGCAGCGTTGAAGAACAGGCACACACAGATACGCAGTATTTT. Its translation is CSVEEQAHTDTQYF. The gene calls are TRBV29-1 and TRBJ2-3; a possible D gene is TRBD1 (5 bases). The V gene's germline CDR1 is SQVTM and CDR2 ANQGSEA. The V gene lost 0 bases and the J gene lost 2 bases, with 9 bases spanning the gap. The CDR3 consists of 14 residues.

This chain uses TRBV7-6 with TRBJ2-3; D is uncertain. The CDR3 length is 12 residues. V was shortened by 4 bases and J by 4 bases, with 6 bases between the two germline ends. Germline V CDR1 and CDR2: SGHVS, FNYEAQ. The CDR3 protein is CASSWVADTQYF. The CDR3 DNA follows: TGTGCCAGCAGCTGGGTCGCAGATACGCAGTATTTT.

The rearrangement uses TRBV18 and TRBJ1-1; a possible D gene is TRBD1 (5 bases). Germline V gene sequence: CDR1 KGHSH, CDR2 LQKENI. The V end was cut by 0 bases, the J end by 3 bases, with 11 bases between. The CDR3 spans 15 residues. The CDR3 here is CASSPPTGPYTEAFF. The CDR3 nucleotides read TGTGCCAGCTCACCACCTACAGGACCATACACTGAAGCTTTCTTT.

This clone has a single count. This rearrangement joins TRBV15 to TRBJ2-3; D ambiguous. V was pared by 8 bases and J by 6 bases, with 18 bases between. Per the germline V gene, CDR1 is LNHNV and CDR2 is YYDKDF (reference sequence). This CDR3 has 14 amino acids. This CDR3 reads CATAGGRSSDTQYF. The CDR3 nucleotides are TGTGCCACCGCAGGTGGCAGGTCCTCGGATACGCAGTATTTT.